This TCR beta chain was profiled in a study of CD8+ T cells in alopecia areata. General observations from the study: For patients receiving tofacitinib, scalp clonality and expanded CD8+ clones among the top 100 significantly decreased.

The treatment here: oral pan-JAK inhibitor, 5-10 mg twice daily. Extraction of RNA preceded its reverse transcription into cDNA, which served as the sequencing template. Clones were read by immunoSEQ multiplex PCR, and TCRdb kept only the in-frame ones, dropping some. The table lists approximately 280,000 clones, roughly 60% of them singletons, with less than 2% in the top ten. This clone was observed a few times. The antigen is undetermined. Per germline, CDR1 SEHNR and CDR2 FQNEAQ (reference sequence). The CDR3 contains 15 residues. The V and J ends lost 1 base and 8 bases respectively, with 14 bases between them.

This chain connects TRBV7-9 to TRBJ1-4, with D possibly being TRBD1 (6 bases). This receptor was obtained from a human donor with alopecia areata. Sequencing was performed on CD4+ T cells sorted from blood, taken at week 24, from a patient treated with tofacitinib. This chain's CDR3 is CASSLEGATGEKLFF. In DNA form, the CDR3 reads TGTGCCAGCAGCTTAGAAGGGGCAACAGGGGAAAAACTGTTTTTT.